Below are 21 T cell receptor beta chains sequenced from a single sample in a study of T cells in Graves' hyperthyroidism and ophthalmopathy. Amplified TCR beta CDR3 regions came from RNA transcripts. The HTBI primer set was used in a first-round RT-PCR of the TCR CDR3. TCRdb re-called the multiplex PCR reads through MiXCR, storing one row per CDR3 protein. The table includes about 26,000 distinct CDR3 sequences, around 40% detected once. Sequenced sample: blood. The receptor source for this set is a woman aged 30 to 39 with Graves' hyperthyroidism.

The chain employs TRBV19 and TRBJ2-5; D may be TRBD1 (6 bases). Trimming removed 6 bases from V and 1 base from J, with 12 bases in between. The germline V gene encodes CDR1 LNHDA and CDR2 SQIVND (reference sequence). CDR3 length: 14 residues. This CDR3 is CASSRGQLQETQYF. CDR3 nucleotide sequence: TGTGCCAGTAGCAGAGGACAGCTCCAAGAGACCCAGTACTTC.

This clonotype was picked up many times. The J gene is TRBJ2-1, the V gene TRBV4-1; the match to TRBD1 covers 7 bases. CDR3 length: 15 residues. V dropped 7 bases and J dropped 1; count of bases not matched to a gene: 7. Germline V gene lookup returns CDR1 MGHRA and CDR2 YSYEKL. CDR3 in DNA: TGCGCCAGCACCGACAGGGAGATGTCCTACAATGAGCAGTTCTTC. Its translation is CASTDREMSYNEQFF.

Details on this clonotype: The CDR3 end shows no conserved phenylalanine or tryptophan, and so a read error is likely. This rearrangement joins TRBV5-1 to TRBJ1-1; TRBD1 agrees at 7 bases. Germline-derived CDR1 and CDR2 are SGHRS and YFSETQ. CDR3 size: 14 residues. The CDR3 is CASCLTSRGTEAFL. CDR3 DNA sequence: TGCGCCAGCTGCTTGACCTCCAGGGGGACTGAAGCTTTCTTA.

In regard to this clonotype: The conserved final phenylalanine or tryptophan is absent from the CDR3, which likely points to a read error. The chain joins TRBV5-1 to TRBJ1-1, with D maybe TRBD1 (5 bases). CDR3 length: 15 amino acids. V was pared by 3 bases and J by 4 bases, with 16 bases between. Germline V gene sequence: CDR1 SGHRS, CDR2 YFSETQ. CDR3 sequence: CASSSGQGGVTEAFV. The CDR3, as DNA: TGCGCCAGCAGCTCGGGGCAGGGAGGGGTCACTGAAGCTTTCGTT.

With respect to this clonotype: Since a much larger clone is just one base distant, this may be a read error. The chain couples TRBV28 to TRBJ2-7; 11 positions match TRBD2. This CDR3 contains 15 residues. J gave up 6 bases and V 5 bases, and 9 bases lay outside the gene matches. The germline V gene encodes CDR1 MDHEN and CDR2 SYDVKM. The CDR3 protein is CASSEGASGRSEQYF. The CDR3 DNA reads as TGTGCCAGCAGTGAGGGGGCTAGCGGGAGGAGCGAGCAGTACTTC.

By its share, this clonotype is medium-sized. The chain carries TRBV20-1 and TRBJ1-2; TRBD1 agrees at 8 bases. The germline gives CDR1 DFQATT, CDR2 SNEGSKA (reference sequence). V gave up 5 bases and J gave up 5 bases; unmatched junction bases: 7. The length of the CDR3 is 13 residues. In DNA form, the CDR3 reads TGCAGTGCTCAAGACAGGGGAGAGTATGGCTACACCTTC. Translated, it gives CSAQDRGEYGYTF.

This clonotype was recorded many times. The rearrangement links TRBV12-3 or TRBV12-4 to TRBJ1-2; possibly TRBD1 for D (6 bases). This CDR3 has 14 residues. V lost 7 bases and J 4 bases, leaving 16 bases between the germline ends. The CDR3 sequence: CASTIRDTGYGYTF. The CDR3 nucleotides read TGTGCCAGCACTATCCGGGACACGGGCTATGGCTACACCTTC.

There are many counts of this clonotype. This sequence joins TRBV7-2 and TRBJ1-1; D call uncertain. CDR1 and CDR2 (germline): SGHTA, FQGNSA. CDR3 length: 16 residues. V was trimmed by 5 bases and J by 3 bases, leaving 19 bases between them. DNA of the CDR3: TGTGCCAGCAGCCGTCCGCCCGGGGATTGGTACACTGAAGCTTTCTTT. Translated: CASSRPPGDWYTEAFF.

About this clonotype: This may come from a read error, since a much larger clone is one base off. The J gene is TRBJ2-7, the V gene TRBV18, with 7 positions matching TRBD1. Germline V gives CDR1 KGHSH, CDR2 LQKENI. The CDR3 extends over 14 amino acids. This chain's CDR3 is CASSPQDRPYKQYF. The CDR3 DNA reads as TGTGCCAGCTCACCACAGGACAGGCCCTACAAGCAGTACTTC. Combining the CDR3 with reference TRBV18 and TRBJ2-7 gives the whole variable domain NAGVMQNPRHLVRRRGQEARLRCSPMKGHSHVYWYRQLPEEGLKFMVYLQKENIIDESGMPKERFSAEFPKEGPSILRIQQVVRGDSAAYFCASSPQDRPYKQYFGPGTRLTVT.

This clonotype was detected only a few times. A much larger clone is a single base away; this may be a read error. CDR3 in amino acids: CASSQVSGITGGTQCF. As DNA, the CDR3 is TGTGCCAGCAGCCAAGTCTCAGGGATAACGGGAGGTACGCAGTGTTTT. The V and J genes are TRBV4-2 and TRBJ2-3, with TRBD2 identical over 7 bases. The CDR3 is 16 amino acids. In germline, CDR1 is LGHNA, CDR2 YNFKEQ.

Points on this clonotype: Germline is not matched at one junction end, which may reflect a read error. The chain uses TRBV5-5 and TRBJ2-1; D is undetermined. The CDR3 sequence is 13 residues long. The germline V gene has CDR1 SGHKS and CDR2 YYEKEE (reference sequence). CDR3 loop: CATSPHSNNEQFF. DNA for the CDR3: TGTGCCACCAGCCCTCACTCCAACAATGAGCAGTTCTTC. The complete variable domain, with remaining parts taken from reference TRBV5-5 and TRBJ2-1, reads DAGVTQSPTHLIKTRGQQVTLRCSPISGHKSVSWYQQVLGQGPQFIFQYYEKEERGRGNFPDRFSARQFPNYSSELNVNALLLGDSALYLCATSPHSNNEQFFGPGTRLTVL.

About this clonotype: One end of the junction is discordant with germline, which a read error may explain. This rearrangement joins TRBV7-7 to TRBJ2-1; 7 nucleotides line up with TRBD2. The CDR3 runs to 13 residues. Germline assignment: CDR1 SSHAT and CDR2 FNYEAQ (reference sequence). For the CDR3, the DNA is TGTGCTAGCAGCGCCACTTCGGGGACTAAGGTCTTCTTC. It translates to CASSATSGTKVFF.

The table lists this clonotype with a count of one. V gene TRBV19 combines with J gene TRBJ2-1, with D possibly matching TRBD1 (5 bases). This CDR3 is built from 13 residues. The V end was cut by 5 bases, the J end by 6 bases, with 11 bases between. Looked up from germline, CDR1 is LNHDA and CDR2 is SQIVND (reference sequence). The CDR3 loop is CASSGSRGNEQFF. CDR3 DNA sequence: TGTGCCAGTAGTGGGTCTAGGGGCAATGAGCAGTTCTTC.

This clonotype was counted ten times or more. V gene TRBV20-1 combines with J gene TRBJ2-1, with 7 bases lining up with TRBD2. CDR1 and CDR2 from the germline V gene are DFQATT and SNEGSKA (reference sequence). This CDR3 has 14 amino acids. CDR3 sequence reads: CRPPGGEVPNEQFF. CDR3 nucleotide sequence: TGCAGACCACCTGGGGGGGAGGTACCCAATGAGCAGTTCTTC.

This clonotype came up many times. J is TRBJ1-5 and V is TRBV20-1, with no clear D. The germline CDR1 and CDR2 sequences are DFQATT and SNEGSKA (reference sequence). This CDR3 comprises 13 residues. Trimming took off 3 bases at V and 8 bases at J, with 14 bases between the two ends. The CDR3 DNA reads TGCAGTGCTAGTGGGTCCCCCCGGGAGCCCCAGCATTTT. It specifies CSASGSPREPQHF.

Comments on this clonotype: A junction boundary mismatches the germline segment, possibly from a read error. The gene calls are TRBV10-3 and TRBJ2-7; 13 bases fit TRBD2. Per the germline V gene, CDR1 is ENHRY and CDR2 is SYGVKD. The CDR3 loop spans 17 amino acids. The CDR3 loop reads CAISARAGTSGTYEQYF. The CDR3 DNA is TGTGCCATCAGTGCTAGAGCCGGGACTAGCGGGACCTATGAGCAGTACTTC.

Of note for this clonotype: The DNA is left out, because the CDR3 cannot be placed on it with certainty; the CDR3 is given as TCRdb lists it. The CDR3 here is CASSEDSSIYLCSGRRFLYNEQFF. The rearrangement joins TRBV2 to TRBJ2-1; TRBD2, the table's D call, was not compared with the DNA. The CDR3 is 24 amino acids long, termini counted. Germline CDR1 is SNHLY and CDR2 is FYNNEI.

The sample holds many counts of this clonotype. V usage is TRBV27 and J usage is TRBJ1-4, with a possible D match to TRBD1 (6 bases). This CDR3 is 14 amino acids long. Germline V gene data show CDR1 as MNHEY and CDR2 as SMNVEV (reference sequence). The V gene lost 9 bases and the J gene lost 5 bases, with 16 bases spanning the gap. DNA of the CDR3: TGTGCCAGTTCTCCGGGACACAGAAATGAAAAACTGTTTTTT. Translation: CASSPGHRNEKLFF.

The rearrangement uses TRBV20-1 and TRBJ1-2, with D possibly being TRBD1 (5 bases). CDR1 is DFQATT, CDR2 SNEGSKA, per germline (reference sequence). Trimming stripped 7 bases from V and 8 bases from J, with 20 bases between. The CDR3 sequence is 13 residues long. This chain's CDR3 is CSGARGLLRGYTF. CDR3 bases: TGCAGTGGTGCACGGGGCTTGTTGCGGGGCTACACCTTC.

This clonotype was detected ten times or more. J is TRBJ1-4 and V is TRBV28; D not resolved. V lost 3 bases, J lost 6 bases, and 2 bases lay in between. Germline CDR1 is MDHEN and CDR2 is SYDVKM. The CDR3 spans 11 residues. CDR3 residues: CASSFHEKLFF. CDR3 nucleotide sequence: TGTGCCAGCAGTTTTCATGAAAAACTGTTTTTT.

This clonotype was detected ten times or more. The chain links TRBV20-1 to TRBJ2-3; 9 bases fit TRBD2. Per the germline V gene, CDR1 is DFQATT and CDR2 is SNEGSKA (reference sequence). CDR3 length: 14 amino acids. The CDR3 region has the DNA TGCAGCACTGCGGGGACTAGCAACACAGATACGCAGTATTTT. It translates to CSTAGTSNTDTQYF.